Listed below are T cell receptor beta chains from one sample, sequenced in a study of early stage breast cancer tumors. Libraries were prepared by immunoSEQ multiplex PCR; TCRdb keeps only in-frame clonotypes and omits some of them. In the table there are fewer than 25,000 clones, around 70% of which are singletons. The sequenced material came from breast tumor tissue. These receptors all come from a person aged 55 to 75 with breast cancer. CDR3s include the opening cysteine and the closing phenylalanine or tryptophan. A D gene is named only where the DNA matches it firmly. Clone size is stated in some rows and not others, as once, few, many or a class when expanded.

>NA|TRBV30|TRBJ2-2|few
TGTGCCTGTTCCTTCGACAGACCCACCGGGGAGCTGTTTTTT
CACSFDRPTGELFF
>NA|TRBV11-3|TRBJ2-2|few
TGTGCCAGCAGCTTAGACAGGCCAACCGGGGAGCTGTTTTTT
CASSLDRPTGELFF
>TRBD2|TRBV29-1|TRBJ2-1|few
TGCAGCTCGGGACTAGCGGGAGGAATTGAGCAGTTCTTC
CSSGLAGGIEQFF
>NA|TRBV19|TRBJ1-1|NA
TGTGCCAGTAGTAGACTGGGCGACAGATCGGACACTGAAGCTTTCTTT
CASSRLGDRSDTEAFF
>NA|TRBV7-2|TRBJ1-5|NA
TGTGCCAGCAGCCCACTGTGGGGGGGGGAACAGCCCCAGCATTTT
CASSPLWGGEQPQHF
>TRBD1|TRBV7-2|TRBJ1-1|NA
TGTGCCAGCAGCTTCGGGACAGGGCTCCTGAACACTGAAGCTTTCTTT
CASSFGTGLLNTEAFF
>TRBD2|TRBV13|TRBJ2-7|medium-sized
TGTGCCAGCAGCCTTAGTGGTACGGGAGGACCATACGAGCAGTACTTC
CASSLSGTGGPYEQYF
>NA|TRBV2|TRBJ1-5|NA
TGTGCCAGCAGTGAAATCAGGGGAGCAACTTCGCCCCAGCATTTT
CASSEIRGATSPQHF
>NA|TRBV7-8|TRBJ2-7|NA
TGTGCCAGCAGCCCTAGCTATGGGGAGCAGTACTTC
CASSPSYGEQYF
>NA|TRBV6-5|TRBJ1-1|NA
TGTGCCAGCAGCCGCATCGGTCTCAGGGGAGGGGTAGCTTTCTTT
CASSRIGLRGGVAFF
>TRBD1|TRBV5-8|TRBJ1-2|once
TGTGCCAGCAGCGCCACAACCCGACAGGGGGCTAGGAGTGGCTACACCTTC
CASSATTRQGARSGYTF
>NA|TRBV7-9|TRBJ1-1|few
TGTGCCAGCAGCTTGGGGGCCGGAAACACTGAAGCTTTCTTT
CASSLGAGNTEAFF
>NA|TRBV2|TRBJ1-1|NA
TGTGCCAGCAGTCAAAACCAGGGTGAAGCTTTCTTT
CASSQNQGEAFF
>TRBD1|TRBV6-5|TRBJ1-2|few
TGTGCCAGCAAAGAACAGGGGGCTAACTATGGCTACACCTTC
CASKEQGANYGYTF
>TRBD2|TRBV7-2|TRBJ2-5|NA
TGTGCCAGCAGCCCGACTAGCGGCGTACAAGAGACCCAGTACTTC
CASSPTSGVQETQYF
>TRBD2|TRBV7-2|TRBJ2-3|NA
TGTGCCAGCAGCCGGACTAGCGGGAGTGTAACAGATACGCAGTATTTT
CASSRTSGSVTDTQYF
>NA|TRBV30|TRBJ1-1|NA
TGTGCCTGGATACGGGGGGCCTACACTGAAGCTTTCTTT
CAWIRGAYTEAFF
>NA|TRBV5-1|TRBJ2-3|NA
TGCGCCAGCAGCTTCGACGGAGGACCCACAGATACGCAGTATTTT
CASSFDGGPTDTQYF
>NA|TRBV19|TRBJ2-1|NA
TGTGCCAGCAGCGAACGGAGAACCCCCTACAATGAGCAGTTCTTC
CASSERRTPYNEQFF
>NA|TRBV28|TRBJ1-5|few
TGTGCCAGCGGATTGAGGACCCAGCATTTT
CASGLRTQHF
>NA|TRBV6-5|TRBJ1-5|medium-sized
TGTGCCAGCAGTTCGGACAGACCTAGCAATCAGCCCCAGCATTTT
CASSSDRPSNQPQHF
>NA|TRBV10-3|TRBJ1-5|NA
TGTGCCATCAGTGAGCCGGATCAGCCCCAGCATTTT
CAISEPDQPQHF
>TRBD1|TRBV11-3|TRBJ1-5|NA
TGTGCCAGCAGCTTAGATGGACAGGAGAATCAGCCCCAGCATTTT
CASSLDGQENQPQHF
>TRBD2|TRBV27|TRBJ2-3|NA
TGTGCCAGCAGTTGGGGACTAGCGGGAGATACGCAGTATTTT
CASSWGLAGDTQYF
>TRBD1|TRBV7-2|TRBJ1-4|NA
TGTGCCAGCAGCGACCCGGGACAGTCCAATGAAAAACTGTTTTTT
CASSDPGQSNEKLFF
>TRBD2|TRBV7-8|TRBJ2-1|NA
TGTGCCAGCAGCCCCCGGACTAGCGGGAGTGCTTATGAGCAGTTCTTC
CASSPRTSGSAYEQFF
>NA|TRBV18|TRBJ2-7|NA
TGTGCCAGCTCACCAGTGGAGGGTAGGGAGCAGTACTTC
CASSPVEGREQYF
>NA|TRBV4-1|TRBJ1-5|NA
TGCGCCAGCAGCCCGTCATCCCAGGTAGACAATCAGCCCCAGCATTTT
CASSPSSQVDNQPQHF
>TRBD1|TRBV4-2|TRBJ1-2|few
TGTGCCAGCAGTCAAGGACAGGGCGGCGGTTATGGCTACACCTTC
CASSQGQGGGYGYTF
>NA|TRBV19|TRBJ2-7|NA
TGTGCCAGTAGTACTCGTTGGGCCAATAAATATCTCTCCTACGAGCAGTACTTC
CASSTRWANKYLSYEQYF
>NA|TRBV2|TRBJ1-1|once
TGTGCCAGCAGTGAACAGGGGCCGTCCGCCGAAGCTTTCTTT
CASSEQGPSAEAFF
>NA|TRBV5-4|TRBJ1-2|NA
TGTGCCAGCGGGTCCGGCAGGGGTAACTATGGCTACACCTTC
CASGSGRGNYGYTF
>TRBD1|TRBV9|TRBJ1-3|NA
TGTGCCAGCAGCGGAGGGGACAGGGGAGTCTCTGGAAACACCATATATTTT
CASSGGDRGVSGNTIYF
>NA|TRBV30|TRBJ1-1|NA
TGTGCCTGGAGTGTACGAGGGATTCACTTGAACACTGAAGCTTTCTTT
CAWSVRGIHLNTEAFF
>TRBD2|TRBV7-9|TRBJ2-5|many
TGTGCCAGCAGCTTAGCCCCAACTAGCGGGCCCCAAGAGACCCAGTACTTC
CASSLAPTSGPQETQYF
>NA|TRBV28|TRBJ2-7|NA
TGTGCCAGCCACAACCCGGGGTACGAGCAGTACTTC
CASHNPGYEQYF
>TRBD1|TRBV28|TRBJ1-3|NA
TGTGCCAGCACATCAGGGGGCGATGGAAACACCATATATTTT
CASTSGGDGNTIYF
>TRBD2|TRBV5-1|TRBJ2-3|NA
TGCGCCAGCAGCTTGGGGGTAGCGGGTTCAGATACGCAGTATTTT
CASSLGVAGSDTQYF
>NA|TRBV15|TRBJ2-3|NA
TGTGCCACCAGCAGAGTACAGGGTATGCGTCGCGCAGATACGCAGTATTTT
CATSRVQGMRRADTQYF
>TRBD2|TRBV19|TRBJ2-6|NA
TGCACACTAGCGGGAGGCTCTGGGGCCAACGTCCTGACTTTC
CTLAGGSGANVLTF
>NA|TRBV11-2|TRBJ1-1|few
TGTGCCAGCAGCTTAATTCGGGAACAACCTTTCTTT
CASSLIREQPFF
>NA|TRBV4-3|TRBJ2-7|NA
TGCGCCAGCAGCCATGAGACTGGCTACGAGCAGTACTTC
CASSHETGYEQYF
>TRBD1|TRBV9|TRBJ1-1|NA
TGTGCCAGCAGCGTAGGGGTTTCAGGGGGCGTATTCACTGAAGCTTTCTTT
CASSVGVSGGVFTEAFF
>TRBD2|TRBV7-2|TRBJ2-3|few
TGTGCCAGCAGCTTACTCGGGGGGGATAGCACAGATACGCAGTATTTT
CASSLLGGDSTDTQYF
>NA|TRBV6-1|TRBJ1-3|NA
TGTGCCAGCTCCGGCACGGGGTTGGGAAACACCATATATTTT
CASSGTGLGNTIYF
>TRBD1|TRBV6-1|TRBJ1-2|medium-sized
TGTGCCAGCAGTGAAACAGGGGGATATGGCTACACCTTC
CASSETGGYGYTF
>NA|TRBV11-3|TRBJ1-1|NA
TGTGCCAGCAGCTTAGTTGGCTACACTGAAGCTTTCTTT
CASSLVGYTEAFF
>TRBD1|TRBV6-6|TRBJ1-1|NA
TGTGCCAGCAGTCAAAACAGGGGCGACGCTTTCTTT
CASSQNRGDAFF
>NA|TRBV6-1|TRBJ1-5|NA
TGTGCCAGCAGCGACGGGTATAGCAATCAGCCCCAGCATTTT
CASSDGYSNQPQHF
>NA|TRBV28|TRBJ2-7|NA
TGTGCCAGCAGACAGGGTTTTTACTACGAGCAGTACTTC
CASRQGFYYEQYF